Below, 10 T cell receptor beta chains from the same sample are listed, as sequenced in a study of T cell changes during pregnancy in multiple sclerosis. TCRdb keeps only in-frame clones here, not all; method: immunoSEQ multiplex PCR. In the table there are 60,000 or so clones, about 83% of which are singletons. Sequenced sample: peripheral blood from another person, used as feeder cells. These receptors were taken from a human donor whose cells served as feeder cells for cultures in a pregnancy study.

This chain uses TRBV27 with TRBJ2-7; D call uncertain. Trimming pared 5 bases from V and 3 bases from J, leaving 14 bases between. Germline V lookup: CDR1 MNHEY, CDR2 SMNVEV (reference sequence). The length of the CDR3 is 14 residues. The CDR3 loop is CASSPPLPIYEQYF. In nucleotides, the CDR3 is TGTGCCAGCAGTCCCCCTTTGCCGATCTACGAGCAGTACTTC.

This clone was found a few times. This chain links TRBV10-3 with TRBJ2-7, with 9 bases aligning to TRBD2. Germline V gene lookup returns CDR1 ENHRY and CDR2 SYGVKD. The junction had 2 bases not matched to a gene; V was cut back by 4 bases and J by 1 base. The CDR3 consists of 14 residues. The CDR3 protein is CAISGLAESYEQYF. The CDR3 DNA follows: TGTGCCATCAGTGGACTAGCGGAATCCTACGAGCAGTACTTC.

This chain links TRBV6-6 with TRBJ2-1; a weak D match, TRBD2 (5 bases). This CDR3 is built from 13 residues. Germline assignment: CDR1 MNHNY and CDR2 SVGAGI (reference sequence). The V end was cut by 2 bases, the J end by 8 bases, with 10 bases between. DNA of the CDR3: TGTGCCAGCAGTTACACTAGAAATGATGAGCAGTTCTTC. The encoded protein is CASSYTRNDEQFF.

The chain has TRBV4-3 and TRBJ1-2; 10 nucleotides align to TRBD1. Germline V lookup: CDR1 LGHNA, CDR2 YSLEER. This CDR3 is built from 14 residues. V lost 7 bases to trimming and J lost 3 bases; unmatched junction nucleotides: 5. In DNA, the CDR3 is TGCGCCAGCACCCCGGACAGGGGGGACTATGGCTACACCTTC. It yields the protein CASTPDRGDYGYTF.

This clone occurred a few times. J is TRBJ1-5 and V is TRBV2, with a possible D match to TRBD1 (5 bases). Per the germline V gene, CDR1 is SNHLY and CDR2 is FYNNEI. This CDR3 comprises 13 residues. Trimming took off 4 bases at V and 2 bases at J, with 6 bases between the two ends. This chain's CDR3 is CASSGGGNQPQHF. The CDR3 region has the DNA TGTGCCAGCAGTGGGGGGGGCAATCAGCCCCAGCATTTT.

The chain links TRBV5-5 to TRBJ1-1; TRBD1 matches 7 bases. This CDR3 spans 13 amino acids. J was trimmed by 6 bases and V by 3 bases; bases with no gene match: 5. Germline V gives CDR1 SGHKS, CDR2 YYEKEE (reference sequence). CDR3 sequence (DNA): TGTGCCAGCAGCTCGACAGGGTCAGCTGAAGCTTTCTTT. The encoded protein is CASSSTGSAEAFF.

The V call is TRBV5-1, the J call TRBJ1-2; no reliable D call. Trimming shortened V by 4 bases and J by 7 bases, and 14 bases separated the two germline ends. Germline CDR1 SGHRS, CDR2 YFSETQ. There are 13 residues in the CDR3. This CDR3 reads CASSEPSPSGYTF. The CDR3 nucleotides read TGCGCCAGCAGCGAACCTTCCCCTTCTGGCTACACCTTC.

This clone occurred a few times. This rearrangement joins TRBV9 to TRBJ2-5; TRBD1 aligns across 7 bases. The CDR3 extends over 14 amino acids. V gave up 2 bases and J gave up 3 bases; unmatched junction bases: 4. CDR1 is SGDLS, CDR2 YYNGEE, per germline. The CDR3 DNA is TGTGCCAGCAGCGTGGGACAGAGGAAAGAGACCCAGTACTTC. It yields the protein CASSVGQRKETQYF.

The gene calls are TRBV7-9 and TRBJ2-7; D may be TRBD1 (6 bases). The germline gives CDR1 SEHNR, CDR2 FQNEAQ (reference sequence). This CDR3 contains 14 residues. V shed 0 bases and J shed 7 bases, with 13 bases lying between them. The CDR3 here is CASSLAQGYGEQYF. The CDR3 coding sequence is TGTGCCAGCAGCTTAGCGCAGGGGTACGGGGAGCAGTACTTC.

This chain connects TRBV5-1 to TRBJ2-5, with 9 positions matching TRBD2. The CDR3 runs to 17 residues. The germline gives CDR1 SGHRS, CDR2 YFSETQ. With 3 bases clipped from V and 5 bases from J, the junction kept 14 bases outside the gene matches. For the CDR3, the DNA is TGCGCCAGCAGCTCCCGTGTGAAAGCGGGGGGTGGGGAGACCCAGTACTTC. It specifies CASSSRVKAGGGETQYF.